This T cell receptor beta chain derives from a study of blood T cell repertoires in COVID-19. Whole-study context: Samples came from the United States, Italy and Spain, spanning acute and convalescent COVID-19.

Cohort assignment relied on participant-reported clinical history. The authors' processing: From reference gene primer amplification, estimates of nucleated cell counts were derived. The repertoire was sequenced with immunoSEQ multiplex PCR; TCRdb's copy has only in-frame clones and lacks some. V and J calls and clone size are copied from that table; D and trimming were computed from the DNA. The sample has around 140,000 clones; around 80% are singletons. The junction had 17 bases not matched to a gene; V was cut back by 8 bases and J by 7 bases. The V gene's germline CDR1 is LNHNV and CDR2 YYDKDF (reference sequence). CDR3 length equals 16 residues.

The specimen was PBMCs or T cells enriched from blood (not recorded which). This TCR came from a middle-aged man with acute COVID-19. The rearrangement uses TRBV15 and TRBJ2-1; 7 bases align to TRBD2. The CDR3 here is CATGREHYLPRNEQFF. For the CDR3, the DNA is TGTGCCACCGGGCGGGAGCATTACCTACCTCGGAATGAGCAGTTCTTC.